This T cell receptor beta chain was sequenced in a study of blood T cell repertoires in COVID-19 (dated by TCRdb to the early 2020s). Background for the entire study: Samples from collaborators originated in the United States, Italy and Spain and spanned both the acute and convalescent phases of COVID-19. The material from the prospective study consisted of cDNA or gDNA derived from T cells, B-cell-depleted T cells, or PBMCs. Subjects who had been exposed to COVID-19, were actively infected with it, or had recovered from it provided the deeply sampled blood TCRbeta repertoires that made up the dataset. The repertoires were made available in a free public database intended to serve as a resource for research on the immune response to SARS-CoV-2. The samples were drawn from two sources: the first 160 participants of the ongoing ImmuneRACE study, and 1,000 to 1,500 subjects contributed by 6 global collaborators. The sample metadata nearly always contained a de-identified subject ID, COVID-19 status, age in years and sex. Where available, HLA class I and class II types were taken from metadata supplied by the sample provider and were not determined by assay-based typing. The full study reports these points: The quantity of clinical and demographic metadata differed by source and by participant and was supplied without curation.

As concerns this clone: The antigen it recognizes is unknown. Per-nucleotide qualities are absent, and no much larger clonotype sits a single base away.

TCRbeta CDR3 regions were amplified from genomic DNA by means of the immunoSEQ Assay, a bias-controlled multiplex PCR. Processing in the source paper ran as follows. The number of nucleated cells in each sample was estimated from the amplification of reference gene primers within the assay. Sequence reads were collapsed and filtered to measure the absolute abundance of every unique TCRbeta CDR3 rearrangement. Productive Simpson clonality was computed per sample as the square root of Simpson's diversity index over productive rearrangements. This is the immuneACCESS table as TCRdb keeps it, with only in-frame sequences that have V and J called. A part of the clones is gone; compared with another copy, unresolved V genes explain less than half, and the rest is unexplained. V and J calls and clone size come straight from that table; D and trimming were deduced from the DNA. For this sample the table gives around 200,000 clones, of which 83% were detected only once. Around 1.3% of the sample rests with the top ten.

As encoded in the germline V gene (reference sequence), CDR1 is MNHEY while CDR2 is SMNVEV. Trimming takes 6 bases from V and 4 bases from J, and the germline ends sit 10 bases apart. The CDR3, from cysteine to phenylalanine, totals 14 residues. This entry keeps only the CDR3 DNA: 42 bases, framed from base 1. At one collaborating source in Seattle, patients were enrolled during active infection and were followed longitudinally through the course of disease. Each collaborating institution followed its own protocols to collect whole blood in K2EDTA tubes. Collaborator samples were shipped for TCRbeta analysis as frozen whole blood, isolated PBMCs, or DNA extracted from either sample type.

The sequenced sample was peripheral blood. The sequence was obtained from a woman aged 25 to 39 with COVID-19, enrolled during active disease. In this chain, TRBV27 is recombined with TRBJ1-6, with TRBD1 perhaps the D gene, on 6 matching bases. The CDR3: CASRVDSYNSPLHF. The sequence in DNA is TGTGCCAGCAGAGTGGACAGTTATAATTCACCCCTCCACTTT.